The clone carrying this T cell receptor beta chain has a handful of counts. Its antigen is not identified. V lost 1 base to trimming and J lost 5 bases; unmatched junction nucleotides: 3. From germline, CDR1 is SEHNR and CDR2 FQNEAQ (reference sequence). The CDR3 covers 15 residues. TCRdb's table, derived via immunoSEQ multiplex PCR, lists solely in-frame clones and lacks some. The data contain roughly 330,000 clones, about 90% of them singletons. The data originate from a study of cytomegalovirus exposure and HLA in healthy donors. Study findings and constraints: Confirmation was obtained in vitro that a few CMV-associated chains are specific for CMV antigens. High specificity and sensitivity for cytomegalovirus status were reported for the classifier.

This sequence joins TRBV7-9 and TRBJ1-5, with 9 positions matching TRBD1. Sequenced input: PBMCs. The receptor's source is a woman between 25 and 40 years old in good health and CMV-seropositive. This CDR3 is CASSLVGTGYQPQHF. In DNA form, the CDR3 reads TGTGCCAGCAGCTTAGTCGGGACAGGGTATCAGCCCCAGCATTTT.